This T cell receptor (beta chain) was sequenced during a study of shared clonotypes between healthy human individuals. Broader study findings: The study sampled only blood, and tissue repertoires likely differ. Among several donors, roughly 5.4% of naive CD4 clonotypes were found in common.

This clone has a handful of counts. The antigen remains unidentified. Measured with immunoSEQ multiplex PCR; TCRdb has only the in-frame clones, and not every one. The sample has 2,500,000 or so clones, under 95% seen once. Donors, without exception, were Caucasian adults residing in Nashville, Tennessee. A split of CD4+ cells into CD45RA+ naive and CD45RA-negative memory subsets was performed. The CDR3 runs to 14 residues. The germline CDR1 and CDR2 sequences are MNHEY and SVGAGI. The V end was cut by 6 bases, the J end by 3 bases, with 14 bases between. The receptor comes from a man aged 18-30 years in good health. Some clones in this sample may be carry-over from other donors' samples. Sequenced: naive CD4+ T cells from PBMCs. Subset noted: CD45RA+ positively selected. The chain joins TRBV6-5 to TRBJ1-1; no definite D call. CDR3 region: CASRRDPGDTEAFF. The CDR3 DNA reads TGTGCCAGCAGAAGAGACCCCGGTGACACTGAAGCTTTCTTT.